Given below is one TCR beta chain in context. The data stem from a study of OX40 agonist ivuxolimab in advanced cancers. Libraries were prepared by immunoSEQ multiplex PCR; TCRdb keeps only in-frame clonotypes and omits some of them. The table lists tens of thousands of clones, approximately 85% of them singletons, with approximately 2.3% in the top ten. This CDR3 is 13 amino acids long. Sequences were derived from CD4+ or CD8+ T cells sorted from blood, sampled in a trial of the OX40 agonist ivuxolimab. The receptor comes from an adult with an advanced solid tumor such as melanoma, head and neck, liver or kidney cancer. This chain links TRBV21-1 with TRBJ2-5. TRBV21-1 is noted as a pseudogene. The CDR3 DNA sequence: TGTGCCAGCACCATAGCAGACCAAGAGACCCAGTACTTC. Translated, it gives CASTIADQETQYF.